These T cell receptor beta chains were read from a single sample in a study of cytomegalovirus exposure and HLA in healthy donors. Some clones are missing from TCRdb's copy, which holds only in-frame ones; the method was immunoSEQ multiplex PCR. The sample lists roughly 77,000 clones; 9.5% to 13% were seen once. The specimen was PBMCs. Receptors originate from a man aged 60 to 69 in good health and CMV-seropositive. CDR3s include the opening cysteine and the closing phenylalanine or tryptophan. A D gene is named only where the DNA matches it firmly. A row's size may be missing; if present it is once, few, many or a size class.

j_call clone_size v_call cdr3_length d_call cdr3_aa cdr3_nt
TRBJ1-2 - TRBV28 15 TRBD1 CASSLQTGINYGYTF TGTGCCAGCAGTCTTCAGACAGGGATTAACTATGGCTACACCTTC
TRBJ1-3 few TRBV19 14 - CASTPGESGNTIYF TGTGCCAGTACTCCCGGGGAGTCTGGAAACACCATATATTTT
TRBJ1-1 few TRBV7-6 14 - CASSRQEMNTEAFF TGTGCCAGCAGCCGACAGGAGATGAACACTGAAGCTTTCTTT
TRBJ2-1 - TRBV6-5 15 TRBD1 CASTPGTGGYNEQFF TGTGCCAGCACTCCCGGGACAGGGGGTTACAATGAGCAGTTCTTC
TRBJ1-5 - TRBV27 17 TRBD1 CASSSWTGSIGNQPQHF TGTGCCAGCAGTTCCTGGACAGGGTCAATAGGCAATCAGCCCCAGCATTTT
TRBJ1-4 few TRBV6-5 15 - CASSYSKGVFEKLFF TGTGCCAGCAGTTACTCGAAAGGGGTTTTTGAAAAACTGTTTTTT
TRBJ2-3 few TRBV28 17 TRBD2 CASSQSSSGRAGDTQYF TGTGCCAGCAGCCAATCGTCTAGCGGGAGGGCCGGAGATACGCAGTATTTT
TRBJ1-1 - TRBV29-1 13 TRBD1 CSVTGTGNTEAFF TGCAGCGTGACCGGGACAGGAAACACTGAAGCTTTCTTT
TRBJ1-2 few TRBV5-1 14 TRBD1 CASSGGQGAAGYTF TGCGCCAGCAGCGGCGGACAGGGGGCGGCCGGCTACACCTTC
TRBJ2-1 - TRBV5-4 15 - CASSSGQSSYNEQFF TGTGCCAGCAGCTCCGGACAGAGCTCCTACAATGAGCAGTTCTTC
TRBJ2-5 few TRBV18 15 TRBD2 CASSPTSGSRETQYF TGTGCCAGCTCACCGACTAGCGGGAGCAGAGAGACCCAGTACTTC
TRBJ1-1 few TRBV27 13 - CASSTLIGTEAFF TGTGCCAGCAGTACCCTCATCGGCACTGAAGCTTTCTTT
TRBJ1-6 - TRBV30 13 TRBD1 CAWNDRANSPLHF TGTGCCTGGAACGACAGGGCCAATTCACCCCTCCACTTT
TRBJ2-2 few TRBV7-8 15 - CASSSAPGSTGELFF TGTGCCAGCAGCTCCGCCCCGGGGTCCACCGGGGAGCTGTTTTTT
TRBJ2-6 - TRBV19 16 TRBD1 CASRGQKGSGANVLTF TGTGCCAGTAGGGGACAGAAGGGGTCTGGGGCCAACGTCCTGACTTTC
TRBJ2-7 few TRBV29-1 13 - CSVEVDGRYEQYF TGCAGCGTTGAAGTAGATGGCAGGTACGAGCAGTACTTC
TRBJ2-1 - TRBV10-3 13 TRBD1 CATRGTAYNEQFF TGTGCCACCAGGGGGACAGCATACAATGAGCAGTTCTTC
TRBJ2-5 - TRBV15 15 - CATSRDPGGQETQYF TGTGCCACCAGCAGAGATCCCGGAGGACAGGAGACCCAGTACTTC
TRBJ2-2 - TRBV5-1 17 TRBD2 CASSLTSGRVRTGELFF TGCGCCAGCAGCTTAACTAGCGGGAGGGTCCGCACCGGGGAGCTGTTTTTT
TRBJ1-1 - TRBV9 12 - CASSVQAGEAFF TGTGCCAGCAGCGTACAAGCGGGCGAAGCTTTCTTT
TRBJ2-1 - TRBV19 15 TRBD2 CASRRTSGGSNEQFF TGTGCCAGTAGGCGAACTAGCGGGGGATCGAATGAGCAGTTCTTC
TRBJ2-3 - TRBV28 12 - CASSSLLATQYF TGTGCCAGCAGTTCACTATTGGCTACGCAGTATTTT
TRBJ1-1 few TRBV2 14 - CASTAWGRNTEAFF TGTGCCAGCACCGCTTGGGGGCGTAACACTGAAGCTTTCTTT
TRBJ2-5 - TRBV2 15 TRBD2 CASSQTSGGQETQYF TGTGCCAGCAGCCAGACTAGCGGGGGACAAGAGACCCAGTACTTC
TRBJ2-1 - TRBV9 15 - CASSVDSPNYNEQFF TGTGCCAGCAGCGTGGACAGTCCGAACTACAATGAGCAGTTCTTC
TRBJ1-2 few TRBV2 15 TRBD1 CASIRTGGAGYGYTF TGTGCCAGCATAAGGACAGGGGGCGCAGGCTATGGCTACACCTTC
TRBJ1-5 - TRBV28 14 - CASSSGGWNQTQHF TGTGCCAGCAGTTCCGGCGGTTGGAATCAGACCCAGCATTTT
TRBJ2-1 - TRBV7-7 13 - CASSLGQNNEQFF TGTGCTAGCAGCTTAGGACAGAACAATGAGCAGTTCTTC
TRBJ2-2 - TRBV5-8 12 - CASSLYPGELFF TGTGCCAGCAGCTTGTATCCCGGGGAGCTGTTTTTT
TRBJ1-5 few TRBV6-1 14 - CASRTSAGDQPQHF TGTGCCAGCAGGACCTCCGCAGGCGATCAGCCCCAGCATTTT
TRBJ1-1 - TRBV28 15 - CASSFLSREGTEAFF TGTGCCAGCAGTTTCCTGTCCAGGGAGGGCACTGAAGCTTTCTTT
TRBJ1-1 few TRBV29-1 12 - CSVESGNTEAFF TGCAGCGTTGAAAGCGGGAACACTGAAGCTTTCTTT
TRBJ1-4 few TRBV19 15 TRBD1 CASSMGPGTDEKLFF TGTGCCAGTAGTATGGGGCCCGGGACAGATGAAAAACTGTTTTTT
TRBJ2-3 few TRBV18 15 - CASSPRVDSTDTQYF TGTGCCAGCTCACCCCGAGTTGATAGCACAGATACGCAGTATTTT
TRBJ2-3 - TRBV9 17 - CASSVGVVGRWTDTQYF TGTGCCAGCAGCGTAGGGGTTGTGGGGCGGTGGACAGATACGCAGTATTTT
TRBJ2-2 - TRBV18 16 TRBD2 CASSPRLAGDTGELFF TGTGCCAGCTCACCCCGACTAGCGGGAGACACCGGGGAGCTGTTTTTT
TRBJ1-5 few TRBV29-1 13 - CSVETGRDQPQHF TGCAGCGTCGAGACGGGCAGGGATCAGCCCCAGCATTTT
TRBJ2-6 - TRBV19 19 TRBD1 CASSIDRTGSSVGANVLTF TGTGCCAGTAGTATAGATCGGACAGGGTCTTCAGTTGGGGCCAACGTCCTGACTTTC
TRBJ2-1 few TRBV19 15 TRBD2 CASSMSSGLTNEQFF TGTGCCAGTAGTATGTCTAGCGGGTTAACCAATGAGCAGTTCTTC
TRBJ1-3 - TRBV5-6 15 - CASSLQGFSGNTIYF TGTGCCAGCAGCTTGCAGGGATTCTCTGGAAACACCATATATTTT
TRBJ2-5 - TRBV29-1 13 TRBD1 CSVRTGPQETQYF TGCAGCGTAAGGACAGGACCACAAGAGACCCAGTACTTC
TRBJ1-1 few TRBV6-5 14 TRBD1 CAGSLGGPGTEAFF TGTGCCGGCAGTTTAGGGGGCCCGGGCACTGAAGCTTTCTTT
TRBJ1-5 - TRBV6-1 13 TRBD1 CASSGTGDQPQHF TGTGCCAGCTCCGGGACAGGGGATCAGCCCCAGCATTTT
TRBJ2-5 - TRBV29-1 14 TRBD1 CSAPMAGGQETQYF TGCAGCGCCCCCATGGCAGGGGGTCAAGAGACCCAGTACTTC
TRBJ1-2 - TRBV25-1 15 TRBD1 CASSAIDRGDYGYTF TGTGCCAGCAGTGCGATAGACAGGGGCGACTATGGCTACACCTTC
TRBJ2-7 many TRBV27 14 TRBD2 CASSFLAGVGEQYF TGTGCCAGCAGTTTCCTAGCGGGAGTTGGGGAGCAGTACTTC
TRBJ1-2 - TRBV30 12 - CAWSGVNYGYTF TGTGCCTGGAGTGGAGTGAACTATGGCTACACCTTC
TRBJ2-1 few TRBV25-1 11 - CASRALDEQFF TGTGCCAGCAGGGCTCTCGATGAGCAGTTCTTC
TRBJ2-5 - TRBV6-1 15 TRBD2 CASLRAGGSQETQYF TGTGCCAGCCTCCGGGCGGGGGGGAGCCAAGAGACCCAGTACTTC
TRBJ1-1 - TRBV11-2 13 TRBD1 CASSRQGNTEAFF TGTGCCAGCAGTCGACAGGGGAACACTGAAGCTTTCTTT
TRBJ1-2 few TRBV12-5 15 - CASGLRVRGNYGYTF TGTGCTAGTGGTTTGAGAGTCAGGGGAAACTATGGCTACACCTTC
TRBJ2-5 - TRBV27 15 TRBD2 CASTPSGGREETQYF TGTGCCAGCACTCCTAGCGGGGGGCGGGAAGAGACCCAGTACTTC
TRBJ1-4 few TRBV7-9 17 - CASSFFGGAQIGEKLFF TGTGCCAGCAGCTTCTTCGGAGGGGCGCAGATTGGTGAAAAACTGTTTTTT
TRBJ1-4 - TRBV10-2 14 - CASSEDRSNEKLFF TGCGCCAGCAGTGAGGACAGGTCTAATGAAAAACTGTTTTTT